This T cell receptor (beta chain) was obtained from a study of shared clonotypes between healthy human individuals. Study summary: The people who gave samples were a couple of women and a few men aged 18 to 49.

Notes on this clone: What it binds is not known.

Measured with immunoSEQ multiplex PCR; TCRdb has only the in-frame clones, and not every one. The sample holds some 89,000 clones, 67% seen once. The study, taken as a whole, reports: The study generally estimated greater richness for naive than memory subsets.

Germline CDR1 SGDLS, CDR2 YYNGEE. This CDR3 spans 15 amino acids. After removal of 3 bases from V and 3 bases from J, the junction contained 6 bases not matched to a gene. The gene calls are TRBV9 and TRBJ2-1, with 7 nucleotides matching TRBD2. This clonotype was sampled from a man under 40 in good health. The material sequenced was memory CD8+ T cells sorted from blood. Regarding subset: CD45RO+ cells pooled with CCR7-negative TemRA cells. CDR3 in DNA: TGTGCCAGCAGCGGATCTTGGGGGGGCTACAATGAGCAGTTCTTC. It is translated as CASSGSWGGYNEQFF.